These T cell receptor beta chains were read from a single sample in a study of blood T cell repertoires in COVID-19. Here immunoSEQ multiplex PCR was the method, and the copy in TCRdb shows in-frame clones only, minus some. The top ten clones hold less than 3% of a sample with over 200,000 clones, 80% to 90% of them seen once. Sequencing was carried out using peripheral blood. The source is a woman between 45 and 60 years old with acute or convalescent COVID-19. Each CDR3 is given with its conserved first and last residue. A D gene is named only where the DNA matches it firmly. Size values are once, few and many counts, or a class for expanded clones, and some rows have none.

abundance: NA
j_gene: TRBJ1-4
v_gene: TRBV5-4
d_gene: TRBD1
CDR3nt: TGTGCCAGCAGTAGGACAGGGAGTGGCGAAAAACTGTTTTTT
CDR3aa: CASSRTGSGEKLFF

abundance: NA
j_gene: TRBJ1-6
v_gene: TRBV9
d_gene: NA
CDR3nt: TGTGCCAGCAGCGTAGGAGCGGGAGCCTTGGAGAGGCCCTATAATTCACCCCTCCACTTT
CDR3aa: CASSVGAGALERPYNSPLHF

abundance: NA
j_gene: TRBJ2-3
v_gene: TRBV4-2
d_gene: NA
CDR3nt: TGTGCCAGCAGCCAAAGCTTAGCGGACACAGATACGCAGTATTTT
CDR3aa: CASSQSLADTDTQYF

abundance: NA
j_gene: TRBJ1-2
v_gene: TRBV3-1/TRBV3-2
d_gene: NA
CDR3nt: TGTGCCAGCAGCCAAGGGGCAGGGGTGGGCTACACCTTC
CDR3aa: CASSQGAGVGYTF

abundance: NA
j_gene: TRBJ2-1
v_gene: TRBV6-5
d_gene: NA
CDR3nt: TGTGCCAGCAGCTTGGGACTGCCCACGAATGGGGAGCAGTTCTTC
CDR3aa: CASSLGLPTNGEQFF

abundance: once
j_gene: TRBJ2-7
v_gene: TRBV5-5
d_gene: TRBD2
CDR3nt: TGTGCCAGCAGCTTGGAGTCTAGCGGGACCACCTACGAGCAGTACTTC
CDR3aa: CASSLESSGTTYEQYF

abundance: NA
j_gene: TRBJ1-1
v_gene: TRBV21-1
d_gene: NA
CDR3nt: TGTGCCAGCAGCGGTTTCGGGAGTCACACTGAAGCTTTCTTT
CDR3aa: CASSGFGSHTEAFF

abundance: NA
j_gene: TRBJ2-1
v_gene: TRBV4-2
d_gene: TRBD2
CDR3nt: TGTGCCAGCAGTCCCCCGGGACTAACGAACAATGAGCAGTTCTTC
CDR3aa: CASSPPGLTNNEQFF

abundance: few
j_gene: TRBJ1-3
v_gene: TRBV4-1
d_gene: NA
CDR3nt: TGCGCCAGCAGCCAAGTTGATATGGGCTTTTCAGCTGGAAACACCATATATTTT
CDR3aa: CASSQVDMGFSAGNTIYF

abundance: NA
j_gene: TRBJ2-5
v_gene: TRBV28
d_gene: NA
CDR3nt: TGTGCCAGCAGTTCCCACTACCGAGGAGAGACCCAGTACTTC
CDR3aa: CASSSHYRGETQYF

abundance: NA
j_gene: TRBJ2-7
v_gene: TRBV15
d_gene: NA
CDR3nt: TGTGCCACCAGCAGCTTACAGGGTGCCGAGCAGTACTTC
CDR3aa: CATSSLQGAEQYF

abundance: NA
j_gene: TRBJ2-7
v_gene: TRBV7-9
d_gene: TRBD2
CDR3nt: TGTGCCAGCAGCTCCCACCCTACCGGGACTACAAGCTACGAGCAGTACTTC
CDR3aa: CASSSHPTGTTSYEQYF

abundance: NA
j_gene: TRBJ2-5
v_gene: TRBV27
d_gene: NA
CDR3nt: TGTGCCAGCTGGAGGGCAGGCAACCAAGAGACCCAGTACTTC
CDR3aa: CASWRAGNQETQYF

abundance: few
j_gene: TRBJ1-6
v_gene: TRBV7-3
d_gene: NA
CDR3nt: TGTGCCAGCAGCTCTCAGGGTAGTTCACCCCTCCACTTT
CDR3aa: CASSSQGSSPLHF

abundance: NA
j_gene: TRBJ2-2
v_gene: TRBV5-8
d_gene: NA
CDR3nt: TGTGCCAGCGGGATATACAGGGTAACCCCCGGGGAGCTGTTTTTT
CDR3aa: CASGIYRVTPGELFF

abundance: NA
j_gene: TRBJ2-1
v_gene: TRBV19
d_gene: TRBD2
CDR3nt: TGTGCCAGTAGTGGATCCGGGACTAGCGGGACCCTGTCCTACAATGAGCAGTTCTTC
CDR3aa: CASSGSGTSGTLSYNEQFF

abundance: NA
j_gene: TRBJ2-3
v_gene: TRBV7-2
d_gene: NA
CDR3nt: TGTGCCAGCAGCTTAAGCGTAGGGAGTCGCACAGATACGCAGTATTTT
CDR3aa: CASSLSVGSRTDTQYF

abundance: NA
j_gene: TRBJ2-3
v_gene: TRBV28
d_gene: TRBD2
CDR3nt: TGTGCCAGCAGCCGTCTAGCGGGTGGAGATACGCAGTATTTT
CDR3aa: CASSRLAGGDTQYF

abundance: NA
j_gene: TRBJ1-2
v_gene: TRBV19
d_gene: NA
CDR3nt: TGTGCCAGTAGTATCGAGACACGGGGAGGTGGCTACACCTTC
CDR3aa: CASSIETRGGGYTF

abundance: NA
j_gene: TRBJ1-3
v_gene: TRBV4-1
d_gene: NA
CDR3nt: TGCGCCAGCAGCCAGGACGGTTTTATAGGGAGCTCTGGAAACACCATATATTTT
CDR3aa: CASSQDGFIGSSGNTIYF

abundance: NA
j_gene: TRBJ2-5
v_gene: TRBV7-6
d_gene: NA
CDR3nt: TGTGCCAGCAGCTTAGGAAAAGGACTATCCCGCCAAGAGACCCAGTACTTC
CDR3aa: CASSLGKGLSRQETQYF

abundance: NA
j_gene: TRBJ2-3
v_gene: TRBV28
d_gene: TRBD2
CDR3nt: TGTGCCAGCAATCTAGCGGGTAGCACAGATACGCAGTATTTT
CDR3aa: CASNLAGSTDTQYF

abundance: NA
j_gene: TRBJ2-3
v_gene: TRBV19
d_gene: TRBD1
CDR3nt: TGTGCCAGTAGGACAGGGCCGAGCACAGATACGCAGTATTTT
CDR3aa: CASRTGPSTDTQYF

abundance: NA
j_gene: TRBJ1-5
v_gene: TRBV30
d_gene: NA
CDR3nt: TGTGCCTGGAGTCGGGAGTTCAATCAGCCCCAGCATTTT
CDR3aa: CAWSREFNQPQHF

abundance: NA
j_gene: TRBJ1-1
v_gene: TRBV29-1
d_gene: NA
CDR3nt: TGCAGCGTTGATGATTTTTTCGGGGGCACTGAAGCTTTCTTT
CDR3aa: CSVDDFFGGTEAFF

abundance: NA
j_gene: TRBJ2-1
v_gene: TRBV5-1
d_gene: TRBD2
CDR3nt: TGCGCCAGCAGCCTCGCCTCCCAACTAGCGGGTGGCAAACGCGAGCAGTTCTTC
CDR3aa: CASSLASQLAGGKREQFF

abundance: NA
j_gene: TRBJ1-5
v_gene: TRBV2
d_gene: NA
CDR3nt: TGTGCCAGCAGTGATATGAGGAGCAATCAGCCCCAGCATTTT
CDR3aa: CASSDMRSNQPQHF

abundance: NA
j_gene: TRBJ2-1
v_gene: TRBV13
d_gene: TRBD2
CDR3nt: TGTGCCAGCAGCTTAGTCGAGGGGGGTCTGCGGGCTAGCGGGAGTGATGAGCAGTTCTTC
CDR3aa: CASSLVEGGLRASGSDEQFF

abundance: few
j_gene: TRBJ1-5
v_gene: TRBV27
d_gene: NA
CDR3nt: TGTGCCAGCAGTTTTCTGAATCAGCCCCAGCATTTT
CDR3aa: CASSFLNQPQHF

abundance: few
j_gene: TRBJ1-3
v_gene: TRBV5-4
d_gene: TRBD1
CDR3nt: TGTGCCAGCAGCTTGGGGACAGGCTCTGGAAACACCATATATTTT
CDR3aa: CASSLGTGSGNTIYF

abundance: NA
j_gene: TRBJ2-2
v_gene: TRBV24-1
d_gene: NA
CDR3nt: TGTGCCACCAGTGATTTGGCTAGGACGAACACCGGGGAGCTGTTTTTT
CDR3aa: CATSDLARTNTGELFF

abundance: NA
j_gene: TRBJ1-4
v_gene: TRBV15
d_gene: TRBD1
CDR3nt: TGTGCCACCAGCAGAGGATATGGGACAGAAAATGAAAAACTGTTTTTT
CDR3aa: CATSRGYGTENEKLFF

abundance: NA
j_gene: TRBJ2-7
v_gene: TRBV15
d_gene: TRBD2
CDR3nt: TGTGCCACCAGCAGAGTAGACCCCCCGACTCGACTAGCGGGAGGACGGGAGCAGTACTTC
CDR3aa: CATSRVDPPTRLAGGREQYF

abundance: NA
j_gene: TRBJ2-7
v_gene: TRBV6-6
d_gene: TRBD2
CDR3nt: TGTGCCAGCAGACGACTCACTAGCGGGTCTCCCGCCTACGAGCAGTACTTC
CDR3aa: CASRRLTSGSPAYEQYF

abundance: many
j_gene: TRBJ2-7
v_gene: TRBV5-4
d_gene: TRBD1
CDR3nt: TGTGCCAGCAGCTTGGACAGGGGGCTTGATTCCTCCTACGAGCAGTACTTC
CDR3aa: CASSLDRGLDSSYEQYF

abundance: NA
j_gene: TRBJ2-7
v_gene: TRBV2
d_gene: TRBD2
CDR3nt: TGTGCCACCAAGAGTGGACTAGCGAGATCCTACGAGCAGTACTTC
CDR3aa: CATKSGLARSYEQYF

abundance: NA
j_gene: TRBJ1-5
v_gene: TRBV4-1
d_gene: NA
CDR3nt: TGCGCCAGCAGCCAAGAGAGCTATCAGCCCCAGCATTTT
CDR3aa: CASSQESYQPQHF

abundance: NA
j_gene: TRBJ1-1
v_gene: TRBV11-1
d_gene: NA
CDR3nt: TGTGCCAGCAGCTTAGCGCCAGGTATGAACACTGAAGCTTTCTTT
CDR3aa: CASSLAPGMNTEAFF

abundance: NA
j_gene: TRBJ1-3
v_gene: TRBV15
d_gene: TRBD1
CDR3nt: TGTGCCACCAGCACACAGGGGGCAAGAAACACCATATATTTT
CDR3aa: CATSTQGARNTIYF

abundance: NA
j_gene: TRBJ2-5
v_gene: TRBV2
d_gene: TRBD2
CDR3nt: TGTGCCAGAAGACTAGCGGGAGAAGGTCGGACCCAGTACTTC
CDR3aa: CARRLAGEGRTQYF

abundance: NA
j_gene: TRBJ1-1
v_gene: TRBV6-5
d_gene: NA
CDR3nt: TGTGCCAGCCTTAGGACAGCGAACACTGAAGCTTTCTTT
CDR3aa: CASLRTANTEAFF

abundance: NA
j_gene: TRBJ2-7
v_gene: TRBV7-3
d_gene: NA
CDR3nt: TGTGCCAGCAGCTTGGGGGCTCGTGAGACGGAGCAGTACTTC
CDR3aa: CASSLGARETEQYF

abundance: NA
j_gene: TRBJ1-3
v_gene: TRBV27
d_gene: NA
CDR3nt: TGTGCCAGCAGTTTAAGGGGGTACTCCTCTGGAAACACCATATATTTT
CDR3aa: CASSLRGYSSGNTIYF

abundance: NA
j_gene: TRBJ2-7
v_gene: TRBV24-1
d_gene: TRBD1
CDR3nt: TGTGCCACCAGTGACTCCGGACAGGGTAATCCCTACGAGCAGTACTTC
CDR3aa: CATSDSGQGNPYEQYF

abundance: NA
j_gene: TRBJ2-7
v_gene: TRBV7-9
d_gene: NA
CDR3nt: TGTGCCAGCAGCTTAGGGGCGTTCATATACGAGCAGTACTTC
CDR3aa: CASSLGAFIYEQYF

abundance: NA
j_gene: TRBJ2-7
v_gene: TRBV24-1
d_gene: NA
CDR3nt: TGTGCCCCAGTTAAGTCTCCCAGTTTC
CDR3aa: CAPVKSPSF

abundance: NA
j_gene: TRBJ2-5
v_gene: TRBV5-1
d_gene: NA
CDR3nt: TGCGCCAGCAGTTCCCGGCTAGCCTTGAAAGAGACCCAGTACTTC
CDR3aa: CASSSRLALKETQYF

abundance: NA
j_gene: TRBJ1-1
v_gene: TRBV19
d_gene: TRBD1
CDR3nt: TGTGCCAGTAGTCGGACAGGGATGGAGACTGAAGCTTTCTTT
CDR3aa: CASSRTGMETEAFF

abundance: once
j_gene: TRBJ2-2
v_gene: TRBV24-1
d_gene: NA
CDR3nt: TGTGCCACCAGTGACCCGGGACTGAACACCGGGGAGCTGTTTTTT
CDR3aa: CATSDPGLNTGELFF

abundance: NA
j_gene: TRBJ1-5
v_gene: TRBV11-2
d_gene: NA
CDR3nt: TGTGCCAGCAGCTTACGGGGGAGGAATCAGCCCCAGCATTTT
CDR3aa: CASSLRGRNQPQHF

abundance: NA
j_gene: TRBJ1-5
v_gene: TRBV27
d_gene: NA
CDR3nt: TGTGCCAGCAGTGACAGCCTTTATAGCAATCAGCCCCAGCATTTT
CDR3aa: CASSDSLYSNQPQHF

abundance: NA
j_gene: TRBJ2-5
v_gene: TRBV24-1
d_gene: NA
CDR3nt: TGTGCCGCAGCCCCAAACGGGGTGGAGACCCAGTACTTC
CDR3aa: CAAAPNGVETQYF

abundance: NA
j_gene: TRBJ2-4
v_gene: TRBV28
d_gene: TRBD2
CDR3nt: TGTGCCAGCAGTTTTCCGGGGAGGGCCATTGCCAAAAACATTCAGTACTTC
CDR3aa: CASSFPGRAIAKNIQYF

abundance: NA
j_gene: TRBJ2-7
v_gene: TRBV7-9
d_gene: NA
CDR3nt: TGTGCCAGCAGTCCAGGATTCTACGAGCAGTACTTC
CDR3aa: CASSPGFYEQYF

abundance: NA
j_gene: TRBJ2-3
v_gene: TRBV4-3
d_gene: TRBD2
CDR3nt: TGCGCCAGCAGCCAAGATGCCACTAGCGGGGCTGGAGATACGCAGTATTTT
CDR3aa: CASSQDATSGAGDTQYF